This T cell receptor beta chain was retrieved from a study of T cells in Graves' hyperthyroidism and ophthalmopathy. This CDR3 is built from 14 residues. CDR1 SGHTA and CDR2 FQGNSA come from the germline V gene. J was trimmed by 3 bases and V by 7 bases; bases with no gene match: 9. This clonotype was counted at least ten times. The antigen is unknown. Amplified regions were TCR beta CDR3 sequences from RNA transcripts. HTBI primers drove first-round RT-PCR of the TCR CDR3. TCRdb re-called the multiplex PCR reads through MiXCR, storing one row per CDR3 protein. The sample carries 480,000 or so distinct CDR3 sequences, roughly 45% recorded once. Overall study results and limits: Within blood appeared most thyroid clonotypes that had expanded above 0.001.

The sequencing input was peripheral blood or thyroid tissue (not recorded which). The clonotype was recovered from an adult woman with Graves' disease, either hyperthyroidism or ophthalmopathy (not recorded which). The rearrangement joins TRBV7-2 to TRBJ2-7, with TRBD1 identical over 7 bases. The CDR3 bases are TGTGCCAGCACTACCCCGGGACAGAACTACGAGCAGTACTTC. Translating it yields CASTTPGQNYEQYF.